This TCR beta chain stems from a study of tumor-infiltrating lymphocytes in localized non-small cell lung cancer. Study-wide background: Some samples were collected after neoadjuvant chemotherapy; smokers, never-smokers and several histologies were included. The study's findings and limits: Compared with uninvolved lung, tumors showed higher T cell infiltration by TCRbeta sequencing.

Note on this clone: Its antigen remains unidentified.

Measured with immunoSEQ multiplex PCR; TCRdb has only the in-frame clones, and not every one. The table lists roughly 12,000 clones, about 76% of them singletons, with about 15% in the top ten. The CDR3 is 14 residues long. Germline CDR1 reads MNHEY; CDR2 reads SMNVEV (reference sequence). The V gene end was trimmed by 6 bases and the J gene end by 7 bases; junction bases not matched to a gene: 8. V is TRBV27 and J is TRBJ1-5; 8 bases are shared with TRBD1. This clonotype was sampled from a human donor with non-small cell lung cancer. Sequencing was performed on uninvolved lung tissue not adjacent to the tumor. In DNA, the CDR3 is TGTGCCAGCAGCGATGGACAGGGTGGGCAGCCCCAGCATTTT. Translated: CASSDGQGGQPQHF.